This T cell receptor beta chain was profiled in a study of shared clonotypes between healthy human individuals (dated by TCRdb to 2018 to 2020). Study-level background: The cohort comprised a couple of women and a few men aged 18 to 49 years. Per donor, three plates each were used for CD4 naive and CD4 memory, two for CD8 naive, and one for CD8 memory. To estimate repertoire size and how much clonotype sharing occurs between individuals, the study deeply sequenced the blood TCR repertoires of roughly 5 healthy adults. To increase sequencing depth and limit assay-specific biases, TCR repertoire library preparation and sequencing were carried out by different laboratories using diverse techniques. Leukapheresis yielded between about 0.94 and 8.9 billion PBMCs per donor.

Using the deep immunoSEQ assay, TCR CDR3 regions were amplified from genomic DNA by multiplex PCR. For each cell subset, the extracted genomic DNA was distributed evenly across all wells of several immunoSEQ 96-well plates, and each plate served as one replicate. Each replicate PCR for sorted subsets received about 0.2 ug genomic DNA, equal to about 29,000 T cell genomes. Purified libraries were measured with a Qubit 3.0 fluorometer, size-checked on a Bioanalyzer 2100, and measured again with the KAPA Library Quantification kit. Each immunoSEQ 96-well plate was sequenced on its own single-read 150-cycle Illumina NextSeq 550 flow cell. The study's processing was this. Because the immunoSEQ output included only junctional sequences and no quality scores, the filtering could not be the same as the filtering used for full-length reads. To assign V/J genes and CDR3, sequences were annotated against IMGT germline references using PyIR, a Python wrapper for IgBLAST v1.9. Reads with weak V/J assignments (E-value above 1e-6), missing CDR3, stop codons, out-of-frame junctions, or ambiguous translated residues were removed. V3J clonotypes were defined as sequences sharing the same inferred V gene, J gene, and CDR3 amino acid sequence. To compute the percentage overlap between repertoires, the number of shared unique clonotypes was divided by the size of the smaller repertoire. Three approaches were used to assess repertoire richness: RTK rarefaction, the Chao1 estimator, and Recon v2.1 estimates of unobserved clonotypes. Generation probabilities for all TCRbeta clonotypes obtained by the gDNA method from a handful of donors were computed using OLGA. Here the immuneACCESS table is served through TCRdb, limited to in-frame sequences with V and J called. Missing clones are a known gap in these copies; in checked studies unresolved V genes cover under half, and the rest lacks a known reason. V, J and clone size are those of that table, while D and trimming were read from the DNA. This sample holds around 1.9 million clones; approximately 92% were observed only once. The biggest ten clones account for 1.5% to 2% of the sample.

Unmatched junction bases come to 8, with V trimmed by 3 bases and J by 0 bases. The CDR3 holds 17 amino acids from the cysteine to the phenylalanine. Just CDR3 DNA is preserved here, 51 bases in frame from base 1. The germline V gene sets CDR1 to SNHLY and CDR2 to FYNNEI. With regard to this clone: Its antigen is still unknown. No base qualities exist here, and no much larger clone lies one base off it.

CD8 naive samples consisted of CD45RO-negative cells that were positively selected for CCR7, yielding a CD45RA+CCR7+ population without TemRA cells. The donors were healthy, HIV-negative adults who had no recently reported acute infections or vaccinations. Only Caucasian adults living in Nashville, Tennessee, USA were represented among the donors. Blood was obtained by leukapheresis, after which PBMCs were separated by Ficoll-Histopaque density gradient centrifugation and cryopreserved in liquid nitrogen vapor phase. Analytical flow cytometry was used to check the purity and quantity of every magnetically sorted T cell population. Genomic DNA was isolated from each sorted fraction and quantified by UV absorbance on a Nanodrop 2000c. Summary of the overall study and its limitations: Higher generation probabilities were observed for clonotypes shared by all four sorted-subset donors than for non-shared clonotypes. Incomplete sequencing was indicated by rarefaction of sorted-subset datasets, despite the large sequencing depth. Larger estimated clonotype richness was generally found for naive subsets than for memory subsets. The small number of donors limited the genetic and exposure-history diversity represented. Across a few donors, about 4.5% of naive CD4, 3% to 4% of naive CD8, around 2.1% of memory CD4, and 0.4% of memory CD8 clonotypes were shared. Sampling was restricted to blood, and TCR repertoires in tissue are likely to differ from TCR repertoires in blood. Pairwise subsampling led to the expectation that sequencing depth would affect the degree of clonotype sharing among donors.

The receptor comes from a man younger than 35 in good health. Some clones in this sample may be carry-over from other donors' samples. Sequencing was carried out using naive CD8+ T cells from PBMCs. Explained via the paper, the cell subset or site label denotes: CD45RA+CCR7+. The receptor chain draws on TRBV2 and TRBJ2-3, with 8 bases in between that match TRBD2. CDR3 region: CASSDDGREGSTDTQYF. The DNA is TGTGCCAGCAGTGATGACGGACGGGAGGGTAGCACAGATACGCAGTATTTT. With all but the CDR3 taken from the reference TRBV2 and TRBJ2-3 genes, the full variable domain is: EPEVTQTPSHQVTQMGQEVILRCVPISNHLYFYWYRQILGQKVEFLVSFYNNEISEKSEIFDDQFSVERPDGSNFTLKIRSTKLEDSAMYFCASSDDGREGSTDTQYFGPGTRLTVL.